This is a list of T cell receptor beta chains from one sample in a study of blood T cell repertoires in COVID-19. Some clones are missing from TCRdb's copy, which holds only in-frame ones; the method was immunoSEQ multiplex PCR. This table holds some 120,000 clones, roughly four fifths found once. Sequenced: PBMCs or T cells enriched from blood (not recorded which). The origin of the receptors is a man aged 25 to 45 who had recovered from COVID-19. The CDR3 runs from the conserved cysteine through the conserved F or W.

len,v_gene,CDR3aa
17,TRBV2,CASSPTSGRQDTGELFF
13,TRBV24-1,CATSDGSTDTQYF
20,TRBV4-1,CASSQEFFRVRARNTGELFF
16,TRBV19,CASSTYGAGAYNEQFF
16,TRBV4-2,CASSQGGTEQRETQYF
16,TRBV5-4,CASSLGVAGGQGEQYF
16,TRBV7-8,CASSSGLAGYRGELFF
16,TRBV19,CASSPRGPGANEKLFF
13,TRBV19,CASRDKVTDTQYF
16,TRBV2,CASSEPSGAFSEKLFF
14,TRBV3-1/TRBV3-2,CASSQDDLQETQYF
15,TRBV11-2,CASSLGTISTDTQYF
14,TRBV6-6,CASRPGQLNEKLFF
18,TRBV5-4,CASSLFTVAGDLKNEQFF
14,TRBV6-5,CASSLGQVSYEQYF
15,TRBV10-1,CASSIAGGRYNEQFF
15,TRBV6-1,CASSEGPGEGYGYTF
13,TRBV12-3/TRBV12-4,CASRASEYSPLHF
17,TRBV11-2,CASRTGRRELLYNEQFF
14,TRBV18,CASSPPAGKNIQYF
13,TRBV27,CASSFDRIQPQHF
16,TRBV11-3,CASSLGGTSGTDTQYF
15,TRBV19,CASSPWTGTKHIQYF
12,TRBV5-4,CASSALSTEAFF
15,TRBV10-3,CAISESRDRGHGQFF
13,TRBV28,CASIGTLTYEQYF
15,TRBV18,CASSELAGGPGEQFF
13,TRBV9,CANPTSPYNEQFF
16,TRBV7-9,CASSPIEAALWWTQYF
14,TRBV5-1,CASSPGGTGLGYTF
14,TRBV9,CASSVDRPNYGYTF
14,TRBV14,CASSDRTRKETQYF
15,TRBV6-5,CASRSGTSGSYEQYF
15,TRBV6-1,CASSEVPGTPAGAFF
14,TRBV2,CASSGTGVTGELFF
15,TRBV2,CASSHRGQRIYGYTF
17,TRBV29-1,CSVETPGRVVSNTEAFF
13,TRBV18,CASSPQRDSEQYF
14,TRBV30,CAWRASGSWGEQFF
14,TRBV5-1,CASAHPGDGTEAFF
13,TRBV9,CASSVELADTQYF
14,TRBV6-5,CASSYSTGNQPQHF
11,TRBV7-9,CASSLGPEQYF
16,TRBV28,CASSPTGQGLITEAFF
14,TRBV5-1,CASSLEPNTGELFF
12,TRBV2,CASRTDQETQYF
17,TRBV21-1,CASASEGQGAPGNTIYF
15,TRBV18,CASSPPSGATDTQYF
18,TRBV13,CASSLSAGVKSSGNTIYF
16,TRBV5-6,CASSLRQGSNNSPLHF
13,TRBV5-1,CASSLYRGTEAFF
15,TRBV5-4,CASSTPRGQNTEAFF
15,TRBV5-5,CASSLGGDSNYGYTF
16,TRBV28,CASSLGSEGGHTEAFF